These T cell receptor beta chains were read from a single sample in a study of blood T cell repertoires in COVID-19. Produced via immunoSEQ multiplex PCR; TCRdb's table is partial and in-frame only. The table has about 370,000 clones, 80% to 90% seen once. Sequenced material: peripheral blood. These receptors were taken from a woman aged 30 to 39 with COVID-19, enrolled during active disease. Each CDR3 is given with its conserved first and last residue. D genes are given only for firm matches. Clone size appears in some rows only: once, few, many, or a class for an expanded clone.

abundance	j_gene	d_gene	v_gene	CDR3nt	CDR3aa
.	TRBJ1-2	TRBD1	TRBV28	TGTGCCAGCGGCCTTACGGGACAGGGGGCGCTTTCTGGCTACACCTTC	CASGLTGQGALSGYTF
few	TRBJ1-6	.	TRBV30	TGTGCCTGGAGTGTATACGGGGTCGCGAATTCACCCCTCCACTTT	CAWSVYGVANSPLHF
.	TRBJ2-5	TRBD1	TRBV6-5	TGTGCCAGCAGTTACACGCCTACCGGGACAGAAGAGACCCAGTACTTC	CASSYTPTGTEETQYF
.	TRBJ2-7	TRBD1	TRBV19	TGTGCCAGTACCGACAGGGCAGGGGACGAGCAGTACTTC	CASTDRAGDEQYF
.	TRBJ1-3	TRBD1	TRBV19	TGTGCCAGTTGTCCCGGGACAGGGTCCTCTGGAAACACCATATATTTT	CASCPGTGSSGNTIYF
.	TRBJ1-5	TRBD1	TRBV24-1	TGTGCCACCAGAGGGACAGCCAATCAGCCCCAGCATTTT	CATRGTANQPQHF
once	TRBJ2-1	.	TRBV25-1	TGTGCCAGCAGTGATTCGGGCAGGGGATCCTACAATGAGCAGTTCTTC	CASSDSGRGSYNEQFF
.	TRBJ1-6	.	TRBV10-1	TGCGCCAGCAGTTCCGGGGTTAAATCACCCCTCCACTTT	CASSSGVKSPLHF
.	TRBJ2-5	.	TRBV7-2	TGTGCCAGCAGCTTAGGCGCCGGGGGGCCCGGCGAGACCCAGTACTTC	CASSLGAGGPGETQYF
.	TRBJ1-4	.	TRBV30	TGTGCCTGGTCTCGGACGGGGTCCAGGGGAGAAAAACTGTTTTTT	CAWSRTGSRGEKLFF
.	TRBJ2-1	.	TRBV9	TGTGCCAGCAGCGTAAATTTTCTAGCGTGGGAGCAGTTCTTC	CASSVNFLAWEQFF
once	TRBJ2-3	TRBD1	TRBV15	TGTGCCACCAGCATCCGGACAGGGCTTTTGGATACGCAGTATTTT	CATSIRTGLLDTQYF
once	TRBJ1-1	.	TRBV5-4	TGTGCCAGCAGCTTTATAACTAGCACAGAAGCTTTCTTT	CASSFITSTEAFF
.	TRBJ2-4	.	TRBV4-1	TGCGCCAGCAGCCTTCTTAAGGGGGGGCTAGCCAAAAACATTCAGTACTTC	CASSLLKGGLAKNIQYF
.	TRBJ1-2	TRBD1	TRBV6-2/TRBV6-3	TGTGCCAGCAGTTACAGGGACAGGAGGGGCTACACCTTC	CASSYRDRRGYTF
.	TRBJ2-1	.	TRBV11-2	TGTGCCAGCAGCTTAGGTATGTGGGCGGGAAAGTCCTACAATGAGCAGTTCTTC	CASSLGMWAGKSYNEQFF
once	TRBJ2-2	TRBD2	TRBV28	TGTGCCAGCAGTTGGACTAGAAACACCGGGGAGCTGTTTTTT	CASSWTRNTGELFF
.	TRBJ1-5	.	TRBV28	TGTGCCAGCAGTTTAGCAGGTTATCAGCCCCAGCATTTT	CASSLAGYQPQHF
.	TRBJ1-5	TRBD1	TRBV19	TGTGCCAGCCTCACGCCGGTGGCTCAGGGGGGTCAGCCCCAGCATTTT	CASLTPVAQGGQPQHF
.	TRBJ2-7	.	TRBV5-5	TGTGCCAGCAGCTTGAGTAGCCGACTAGATGCCTACGAGCAGTACTTC	CASSLSSRLDAYEQYF
many	TRBJ2-7	.	TRBV7-2	TGTGCCAGCAGCCCAGAGGAGGGAGCGCAGTACTTC	CASSPEEGAQYF
.	TRBJ2-6	.	TRBV27	TGTGCCAGCAGATCAACACCCTCTGGGGCCAACGTCCTGACTTTC	CASRSTPSGANVLTF
once	TRBJ1-4	.	TRBV12-3/TRBV12-4	TGTGCCAGCAGTTTAGCGGCAGGTGAAAAACTGTTTTTT	CASSLAAGEKLFF
few	TRBJ2-1	.	TRBV21-1	TGTGCCAGCAGCAAAAAACTGGGCAAAGGTAGGAGGCAGGACTACAATGAGCAGTTCTTC	CASSKKLGKGRRQDYNEQFF
.	TRBJ2-5	TRBD1	TRBV6-5	TGTGCCAGCAGACGCGTGGGACAGACCCAAGAGACCCAGTACTTC	CASRRVGQTQETQYF
.	TRBJ2-7	.	TRBV7-2	TGTGCCAGCAGCTTAGCCGGGGTAGCTCTCTACGAGCAGTACTTC	CASSLAGVALYEQYF
.	TRBJ2-7	TRBD2	TRBV27	TGTGCCAGCAGTACAAGACTAGCGGTTGGCTACGAGCAGTACTTC	CASSTRLAVGYEQYF
.	TRBJ2-5	TRBD1	TRBV24-1	TGTGCCACCAGTGATACTCGACAGGGACGAGAGACCCAGTACTTC	CATSDTRQGRETQYF
.	TRBJ2-7	.	TRBV30	TGTGCCTGGAAAGGACTTGACTCCTACGAGCAGTACTTC	CAWKGLDSYEQYF
.	TRBJ2-2	TRBD2	TRBV5-1	TGCGCCAGCAGCCGGGGACTAGCGGGAGCAATAAACACCGGGGAGCTGTTTTTT	CASSRGLAGAINTGELFF
.	TRBJ1-1	.	TRBV27	TGTGCCAGCAGTTCGAGGGGGATGAACACTGAAGCTTTCTTT	CASSSRGMNTEAFF
.	TRBJ1-1	TRBD1	TRBV11-2	TGTGCCAGCAGCTTCACCGGGACAGGGAGGACTGAAGCTTTCTTT	CASSFTGTGRTEAFF
.	TRBJ2-7	.	TRBV25-1	TGTGCCAGCACAGGGCCCTCCTACGAGCAGTACTTC	CASTGPSYEQYF
.	TRBJ1-1	.	TRBV11-2	TGTGCCAGCAGCTTGATCGCCGGGAACACTGAAGCTTTCTTT	CASSLIAGNTEAFF
.	TRBJ1-5	.	TRBV5-1	TGCGCCAGCAGCTCGGGACCGCGGGAGCAGCCCCAGCATTTT	CASSSGPREQPQHF
.	TRBJ1-1	.	TRBV7-6	TGTGCCAGCAGCTTAGCTATCAGGGGATCTGAAGCTTTCTTT	CASSLAIRGSEAFF
.	TRBJ1-3	.	TRBV28	TGTGCCAGCAGTTTGCGTGGTCCTGGAAACACCATATATTTT	CASSLRGPGNTIYF
.	TRBJ2-1	.	TRBV5-1	TGCGCCAGCAGCCCGATAGCGCCCCCCGGGGATGAGCAGTTCTTC	CASSPIAPPGDEQFF
.	TRBJ2-3	.	TRBV5-5	TGTGCCAGCAGCCTGGCCCCTAGCAAAAACTCAGATACGCAGTATTTT	CASSLAPSKNSDTQYF
once	TRBJ1-1	.	TRBV28	TGTGCCAGCAGTTTATGGGCAGGGGCGCCCACTGAAGCTTTCTTT	CASSLWAGAPTEAFF
.	TRBJ1-3	.	TRBV7-9	TGTGCCAGCAGCTTAGACTTAAGCCCTGGAAACACCATATATTTT	CASSLDLSPGNTIYF
.	TRBJ2-7	.	TRBV5-5	TGTGCCAGCAGCTTCCTGGACAGACAATACGAGCAGTACTTC	CASSFLDRQYEQYF
.	TRBJ2-5	.	TRBV5-4	TGTGCCAGCAGCTGGCCCGGGAGAACTGGGGAGACCCAGTACTTC	CASSWPGRTGETQYF
.	TRBJ1-2	TRBD1	TRBV5-1	TGCGCCAGCAGCTCCTTCGACAGGGGGAATGGCTACACCTTC	CASSSFDRGNGYTF